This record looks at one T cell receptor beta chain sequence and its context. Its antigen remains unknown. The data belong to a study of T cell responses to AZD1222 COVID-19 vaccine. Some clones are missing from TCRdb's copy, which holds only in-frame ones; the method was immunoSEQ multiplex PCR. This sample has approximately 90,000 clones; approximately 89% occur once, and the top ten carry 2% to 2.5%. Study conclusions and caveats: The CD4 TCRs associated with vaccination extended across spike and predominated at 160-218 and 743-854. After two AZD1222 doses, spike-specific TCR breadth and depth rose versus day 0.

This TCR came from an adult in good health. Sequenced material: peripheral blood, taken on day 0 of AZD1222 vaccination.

CDR3: CASRSDTGELFF. CDR3 coding DNA: TGTGCCAGCAGATCGGACACCGGGGAGCTGTTTTTT. The chain employs TRBV6-5 and TRBJ2-2; D gene ambiguous. The germline V gene encodes CDR1 MNHEY and CDR2 SVGAGI. Between the trimmed V and J ends, which lost 6 bases and 3 bases, there was a span of 5 bases. The CDR3 has 12 residues.